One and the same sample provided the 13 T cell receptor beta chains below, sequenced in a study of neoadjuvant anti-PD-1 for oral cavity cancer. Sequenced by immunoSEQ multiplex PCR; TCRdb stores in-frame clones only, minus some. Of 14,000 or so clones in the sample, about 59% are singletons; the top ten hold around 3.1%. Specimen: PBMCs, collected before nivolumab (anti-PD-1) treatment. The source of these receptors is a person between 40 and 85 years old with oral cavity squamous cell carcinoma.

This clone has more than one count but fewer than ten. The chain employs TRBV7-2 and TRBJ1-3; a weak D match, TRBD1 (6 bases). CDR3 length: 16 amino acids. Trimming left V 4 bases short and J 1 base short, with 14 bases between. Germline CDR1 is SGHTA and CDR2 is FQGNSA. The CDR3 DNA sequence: TGTGCCAGCAGCTACCCCGTGGACAGTTCTGGAAACACCATATATTTT. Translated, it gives CASSYPVDSSGNTIYF. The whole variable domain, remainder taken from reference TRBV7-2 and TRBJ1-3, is GAGVSQSPSNKVTEKGKDVELRCDPISGHTALYWYRQSLGQGLEFLIYFQGNSAPDKSGLPSDRFSAERTGGSVSTLTIQRTQQEDSAVYLCASSYPVDSSGNTIYFGEGSWLTVV.

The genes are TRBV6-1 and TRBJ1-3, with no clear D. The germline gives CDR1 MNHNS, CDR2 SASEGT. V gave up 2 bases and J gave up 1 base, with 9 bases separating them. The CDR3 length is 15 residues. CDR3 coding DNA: TGTGCCAGCAGTGAAAGGGAGACTTCTGGAAACACCATATATTTT. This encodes CASSERETSGNTIYF.

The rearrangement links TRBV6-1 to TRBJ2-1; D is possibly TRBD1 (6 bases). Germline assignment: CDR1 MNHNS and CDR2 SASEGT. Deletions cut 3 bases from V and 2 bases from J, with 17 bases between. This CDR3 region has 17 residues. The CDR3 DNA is TGTGCCAGCAGTGATGTTGCCACAGGGCTGACCTACAATGAGCAGTTCTTC. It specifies CASSDVATGLTYNEQFF.

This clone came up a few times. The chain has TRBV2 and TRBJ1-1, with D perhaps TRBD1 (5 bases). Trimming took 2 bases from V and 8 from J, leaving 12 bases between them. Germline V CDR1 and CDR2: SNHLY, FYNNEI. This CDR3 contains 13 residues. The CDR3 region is CASSESDRMEAFF. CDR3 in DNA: TGTGCCAGCAGTGAATCTGACAGAATGGAAGCTTTCTTT.

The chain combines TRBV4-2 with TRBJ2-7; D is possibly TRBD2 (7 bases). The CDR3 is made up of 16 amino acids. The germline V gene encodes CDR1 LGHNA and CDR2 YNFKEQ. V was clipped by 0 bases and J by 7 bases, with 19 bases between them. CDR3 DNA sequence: TGTGCCAGCAGCCAAGATAGGGGGGAGGGACGCGAGGAGCAGTACTTC. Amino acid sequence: CASSQDRGEGREEQYF.

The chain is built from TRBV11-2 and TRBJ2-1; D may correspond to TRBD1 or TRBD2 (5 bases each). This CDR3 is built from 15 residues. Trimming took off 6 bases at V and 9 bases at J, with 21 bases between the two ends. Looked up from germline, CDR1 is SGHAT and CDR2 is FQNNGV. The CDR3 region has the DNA TGTGCCAGCAGTAGAGGTCTAGCCCGGGACGGTGAGCAGTTCTTC. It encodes CASSRGLARDGEQFF. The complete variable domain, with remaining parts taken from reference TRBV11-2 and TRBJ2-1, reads EAGVAQSPRYKIIEKRQSVAFWCNPISGHATLYWYQQILGQGPKLLIQFQNNGVVDDSQLPKDRFSAERLKGVDSTLKIQPAKLEDSAVYLCASSRGLARDGEQFFGPGTRLTVL.

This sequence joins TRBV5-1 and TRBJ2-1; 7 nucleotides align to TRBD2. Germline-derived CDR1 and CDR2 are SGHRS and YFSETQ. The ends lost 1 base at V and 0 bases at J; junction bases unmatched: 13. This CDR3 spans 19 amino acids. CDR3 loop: CASSLRRGSGTRSYNEQFF. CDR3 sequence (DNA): TGCGCCAGCAGCTTGCGCCGGGGGAGCGGGACTCGCTCCTACAATGAGCAGTTCTTC.

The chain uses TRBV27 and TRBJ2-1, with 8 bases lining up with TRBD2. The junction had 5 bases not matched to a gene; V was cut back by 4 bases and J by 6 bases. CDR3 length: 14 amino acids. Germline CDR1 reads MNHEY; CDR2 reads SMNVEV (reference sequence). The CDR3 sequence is CASSSIREGNEQFF. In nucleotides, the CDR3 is TGTGCCAGCAGTTCAATCCGGGAGGGCAATGAGCAGTTCTTC.

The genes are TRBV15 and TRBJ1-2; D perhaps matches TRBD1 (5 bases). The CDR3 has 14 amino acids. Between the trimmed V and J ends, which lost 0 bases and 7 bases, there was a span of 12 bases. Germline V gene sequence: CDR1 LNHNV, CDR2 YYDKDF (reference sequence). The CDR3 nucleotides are TGTGCCACCAGCAGAGATCCGGTGGGGACTGGCTACACCTTC. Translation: CATSRDPVGTGYTF. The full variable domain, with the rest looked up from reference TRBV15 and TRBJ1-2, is DAMVIQNPRYQVTQFGKPVTLSCSQTLNHNVMYWYQQKSSQAPKLLFHYYDKDFNNEADTPDNFQSRRPNTSFCFLDIRSPGLGDTAMYLCATSRDPVGTGYTFGSGTRLTVV.

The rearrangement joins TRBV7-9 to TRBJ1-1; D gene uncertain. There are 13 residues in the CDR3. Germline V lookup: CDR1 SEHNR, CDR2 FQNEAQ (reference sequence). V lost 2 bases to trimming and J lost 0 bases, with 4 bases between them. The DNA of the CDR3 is TGTGCCAGCAGCTTAATTTTGAACACTGAAGCTTTCTTT. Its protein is CASSLILNTEAFF. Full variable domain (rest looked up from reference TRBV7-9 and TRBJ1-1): DTGVSQNPRHKITKRGQNVTFRCDPISEHNRLYWYRQTLGQGPEFLTYFQNEAQLEKSRLLSDRFSAERPKGSFSTLEIQRTEQGDSAMYLCASSLILNTEAFFGQGTRLTVV.

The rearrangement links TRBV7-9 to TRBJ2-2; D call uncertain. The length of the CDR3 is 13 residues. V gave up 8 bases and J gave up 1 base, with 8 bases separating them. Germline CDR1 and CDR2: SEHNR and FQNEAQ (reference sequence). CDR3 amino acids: CASLSLNTGELFF. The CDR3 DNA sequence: TGTGCCAGCCTCAGTCTGAACACCGGGGAGCTGTTTTTT.

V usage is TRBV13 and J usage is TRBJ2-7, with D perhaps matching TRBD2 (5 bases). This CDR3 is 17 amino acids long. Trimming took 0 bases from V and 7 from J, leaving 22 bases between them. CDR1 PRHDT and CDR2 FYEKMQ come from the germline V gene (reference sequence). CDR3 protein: CASSLGLSDGVGGEQYF. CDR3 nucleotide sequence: TGTGCCAGCAGCTTAGGCCTATCAGACGGCGTCGGCGGGGAGCAGTACTTC.

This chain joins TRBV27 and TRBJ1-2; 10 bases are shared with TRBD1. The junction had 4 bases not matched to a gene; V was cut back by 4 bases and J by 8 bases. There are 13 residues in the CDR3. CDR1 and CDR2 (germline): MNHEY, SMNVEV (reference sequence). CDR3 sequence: CASSSDRGRGYTF. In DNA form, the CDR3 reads TGTGCCAGCAGTTCTGACAGGGGGCGCGGCTACACCTTC.